This is a list of T cell receptor beta chains from one sample in a study of blood T cell repertoires in COVID-19. TCRdb's copy holds only in-frame clones and misses some; the assay was immunoSEQ multiplex PCR. Here the sample spans some 200,000 clones, about 86% being singletons. Sequencing was done on a sample of PBMCs or T cells enriched from blood (not recorded which). The receptors were sampled from a woman in her forties or fifties in a cohort exposed to, infected with or recovered from COVID-19 (not recorded which). Each CDR3 is given with its conserved first and last residue. A D gene is named only where the DNA matches it firmly. Where a row states a size, it is once, few, many or the class of an expanded clone; other rows omit it.

d_gene,abundance,v_gene,j_gene,len,CDR3nt,CDR3aa
.,once,TRBV29-1,TRBJ1-6,14,TGCAGCACTCGCGACGGAGGCTATAATTCACCCCTCCACTTT,CSTRDGGYNSPLHF
TRBD1,.,TRBV10-1,TRBJ1-1,14,TGCGCCAGCCGCGGGTCGGGACAGCTCGATGAAGCTTTCTTT,CASRGSGQLDEAFF
.,.,TRBV5-5,TRBJ2-5,14,TGTGCCAGCAGCTCCATGGGGGGAAGGGAGACCCAGTACTTC,CASSSMGGRETQYF
.,.,TRBV3-1/TRBV3-2,TRBJ2-7,14,TGTGCCAGCAGCCAAGGGACAGCTTCCTCCGAGCAGTACTTC,CASSQGTASSEQYF
TRBD1,.,TRBV28,TRBJ2-1,15,TGTGCCAGCAGAATACCGGGACAGACAAACAATGAGCAGTTCTTC,CASRIPGQTNNEQFF
TRBD1,.,TRBV2,TRBJ1-2,13,TGTGCCAGCAGCGGACAGGGAAACTATGGCTACACCTTC,CASSGQGNYGYTF
.,.,TRBV10-3,TRBJ2-3,15,TGTGCCATCAGTGGAAATCGCAGGGTGACAGATACGCAGTATTTT,CAISGNRRVTDTQYF
.,once,TRBV7-9,TRBJ2-1,14,TGTGCCAGCAGCTTAGCGGGGGGGCGAAGTGAGCAGTTCTTC,CASSLAGGRSEQFF
.,.,TRBV5-1,TRBJ1-2,14,TGCGCCAGCAGCCCAACAGGGATCGGCTATGGCTACACCTTC,CASSPTGIGYGYTF
TRBD1,.,TRBV14,TRBJ1-6,14,TGTGCCAGCAGCCCGGGACAGGGCTATTCACCCCTCCACTTT,CASSPGQGYSPLHF
.,.,TRBV12-5,TRBJ1-1,17,TGTGCTAGTGGTTTGGTACTTTCCGGGGGGTGGGACACTGAAGCTTTCTTT,CASGLVLSGGWDTEAFF
TRBD1,.,TRBV4-3,TRBJ1-5,16,TGCGCCAGCAGCCAAGGTCCGGACAGGACAAATCAGCCCCAGCATTTT,CASSQGPDRTNQPQHF
TRBD1,.,TRBV6-5,TRBJ1-6,16,TGTGCCAGCAGTTTATCCGGGACAGGGCTGCTTTCACCCCTCCACTTT,CASSLSGTGLLSPLHF
TRBD1,.,TRBV7-3,TRBJ2-7,15,TGTGCCAGCAGCCCCTATCCCAGGGGGCCAAACGAGCAGTACTTC,CASSPYPRGPNEQYF
.,.,TRBV7-2,TRBJ1-1,15,TGTGCCAGCAGCTCAGGGGTTAGGGACCCCATTGAAGCTTTCTTT,CASSSGVRDPIEAFF